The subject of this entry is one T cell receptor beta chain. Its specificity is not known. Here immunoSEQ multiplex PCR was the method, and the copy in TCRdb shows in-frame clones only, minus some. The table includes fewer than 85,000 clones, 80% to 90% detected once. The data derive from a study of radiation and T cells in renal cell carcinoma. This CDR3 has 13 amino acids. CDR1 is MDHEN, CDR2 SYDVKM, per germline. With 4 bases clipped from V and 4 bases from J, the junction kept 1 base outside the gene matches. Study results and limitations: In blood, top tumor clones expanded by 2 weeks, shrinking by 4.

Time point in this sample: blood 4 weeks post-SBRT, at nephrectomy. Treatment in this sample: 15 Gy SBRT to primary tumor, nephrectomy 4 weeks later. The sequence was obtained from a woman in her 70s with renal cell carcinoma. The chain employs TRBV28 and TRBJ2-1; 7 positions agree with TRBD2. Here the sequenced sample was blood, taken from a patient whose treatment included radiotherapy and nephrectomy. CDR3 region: CASSYSGYNEQFF. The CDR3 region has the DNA TGTGCCAGCAGTTATAGCGGGTACAATGAGCAGTTCTTC.